This is a list of T cell receptor beta chains from one sample in a study of cytotoxic CD8 clonotypes in ibrutinib-treated CLL. Produced via immunoSEQ multiplex PCR; TCRdb's table is partial and in-frame only. The sample carries roughly 180,000 clones, approximately 68% recorded once. The sequenced sample was PBMCs, obtained after 24 months of ibrutinib treatment. The receptor source for this set is a human donor with chronic lymphocytic leukemia. The CDR3 runs from the conserved cysteine through the conserved F or W. A clone size is listed for some rows: how often the clone was seen (once, few, many), or a class if it is expanded.

v_gene,j_gene,abundance,CDR3aa
TRBV7-9,TRBJ2-7,NA,CASSLGSGAYEQYF
TRBV11-3,TRBJ1-5,NA,CASSLDPPTERLGNQPQHF
TRBV6-4,TRBJ2-2,NA,CATKRQETGELFF
TRBV5-4,TRBJ2-5,few,CASSTGQGTQETQYF
TRBV19,TRBJ1-2,NA,CASSTKQGARGYGYTF
TRBV14,TRBJ2-5,few,CASSQVETQYF
TRBV5-1,TRBJ2-1,NA,CASSLTFSGSFNEQFF
TRBV5-4,TRBJ2-5,once,CASSSPTSGETQYF
TRBV2,TRBJ1-1,NA,CASREDSLNTEAFF
TRBV9,TRBJ2-7,NA,CASSPRLGLAGGGLYEQYF
TRBV10-1,TRBJ1-2,NA,CASSEVKGDGYTF
TRBV5-1,TRBJ2-1,once,CASSKVASGSSREQFF
TRBV30,TRBJ2-1,NA,CAWSLTSGSTDNEQFF
TRBV6-6,TRBJ2-1,NA,CASRAERSSYNEQFF
TRBV29-1,TRBJ2-3,few,CSVGADSTDTQYF